The 24 T cell receptor beta chains below were found in one sample sequenced in a study of post-analysis software for immune sequencing data. Each TCR beta cDNA library carried unique molecular identifiers. TCRdb fed the PCR reads into MiXCR, producing one record per CDR3 protein. The sample records hundreds of thousands of distinct CDR3 sequences, around 34% being singletons. Their cognate antigens are unknown. Whole-study findings and limits: The five TRBV segments detected at higher frequency in patients than in controls included TRBV5-6, TRBV5-1 and TRBV20-1.

Source material: blood. These receptors all come from a girl aged 10-17 years with multiple sclerosis.

The V gene is TRBV5-5, the J gene TRBJ1-2; D is undetermined. Germline CDR1 reads SGHKS; CDR2 reads YYEKEE (reference sequence). Trimming removed 0 bases at V and 8 bases at J, with 17 bases between. The CDR3 is made up of 15 amino acids. The CDR3 spells CASSLESRVPGGYTF. In nucleotides, the CDR3 is TGTGCCAGCAGCTTGGAGTCCCGGGTCCCTGGGGGCTACACCTTC.

This clonotype has a count of ten or more. The chain carries TRBV28 and TRBJ2-3, with D perhaps matching TRBD1 (6 bases). Per the germline V gene, CDR1 is MDHEN and CDR2 is SYDVKM. V was clipped by 6 bases and J by 5 bases, with 9 bases between them. The CDR3 has 12 residues. CDR3 residues: CASRGAGDTQYF. The CDR3 bases are TGTGCCAGCAGGGGGGCCGGAGATACGCAGTATTTT.

This clonotype occurred many times. The rearrangement links TRBV6-6 to TRBJ1-4; 7 bases fit TRBD1. This CDR3 is built from 14 residues. J gave up 8 bases and V 4 bases, and 7 bases lay outside the gene matches. Germline CDR1 MNHNY, CDR2 SVGAGI (reference sequence). CDR3 protein: CASSFLQGNEKLFF. CDR3 bases: TGTGCCAGCAGTTTCCTACAGGGGAACGAAAAACTGTTTTTT.

Ten or more counts support this clonotype. The rearrangement uses TRBV5-1 and TRBJ2-1; 13 nucleotides align to TRBD2. V gave up 0 bases and J gave up 8 bases; unmatched junction bases: 14. This CDR3 contains 19 residues. Germline CDR1 is SGHRS and CDR2 is YFSETQ. CDR3 DNA: TGCGCCAGCAGCTTGGCCAGACTAGCGGGAGGACCCTCAATGGATGAGCAGTTCTTC. Translated: CASSLARLAGGPSMDEQFF.

The chain has TRBV5-1 and TRBJ2-3; possible D gene TRBD2, 5 bases. The CDR3 contains 14 residues. Trimming cost V 4 bases and J 3 bases, with 12 bases left between them. CDR1 is SGHRS, CDR2 YFSETQ, per germline. DNA for the CDR3: TGCGCCAGCAGCCCATCACTAGTTACAGATACGCAGTATTTT. Its translation is CASSPSLVTDTQYF.

This clonotype has a handful of counts. This chain connects TRBV19 to TRBJ1-2; D is unresolved. V was clipped by 5 bases and J by 5 bases, with 12 bases between them. CDR1 is LNHDA and CDR2 is SQIVND in the germline V gene (reference sequence). The CDR3 spans 13 residues. CDR3 protein: CASSAGPEYGYTF. The CDR3 DNA sequence: TGTGCCAGTAGTGCGGGCCCAGAATATGGCTACACCTTC.

This clonotype was observed many times. J is TRBJ2-1 and V is TRBV7-8; possibly TRBD1 or TRBD2 for D (5 bases each). Germline CDR1 SGHVS, CDR2 FQNEAQ. The CDR3 is made up of 16 amino acids. V dropped 5 bases and J dropped 8 bases, with 22 bases sitting between them. The DNA of the CDR3 is TGTGCCAGCAGCCAAGTCCTGACTGGGACCCACCATGAGCAGTTCTTC. It specifies CASSQVLTGTHHEQFF.

The V gene is TRBV10-1, the J gene TRBJ2-2, with TRBD2 matching 7 bases. Germline V gene data show CDR1 as WNHNN and CDR2 as SYGVQD (reference sequence). V gave up 5 bases and J gave up 3 bases; unmatched junction bases: 6. This CDR3 region has 15 residues. CDR3 bases: TGCGCCAGCAGTCCGGCTAGCGGTTACACCGGGGAGCTGTTTTTT. The encoded protein is CASSPASGYTGELFF.

V is TRBV18 and J is TRBJ2-3, with 9 bases fitting TRBD2. The junction had 4 bases not matched to a gene; V was cut back by 0 bases and J by 3 bases. The CDR3 contains 16 residues. Germline CDR1 and CDR2: KGHSH and LQKENI. The CDR3 is CASSPPGGGATDTQYF. CDR3 nucleotides: TGTGCCAGCTCACCACCTGGCGGGGGGGCGACAGATACGCAGTATTTT.

This clonotype has ten or more counts. This sequence joins TRBV12-3 or TRBV12-4 and TRBJ1-5; D gene ambiguous. V shed 4 bases and J shed 7 bases, with 8 bases lying between them. The CDR3 runs 12 residues. The CDR3: CASSSIGQPQHF. The CDR3 DNA follows: TGTGCCAGCAGTTCTATAGGGCAGCCCCAGCATTTT.

The chain has TRBV6-1 and TRBJ2-5; D may be TRBD1 or TRBD2 (5 bases each). CDR1 and CDR2 from the germline V gene are MNHNS and SASEGT. The CDR3 totals 13 residues. The V and J ends lost 3 bases and 6 bases respectively, with 11 bases between them. CDR3 loop: CASSEGVRQTQYF. The CDR3 DNA is TGTGCCAGCAGTGAGGGGGTTCGTCAGACCCAGTACTTC.

The chain recombines TRBV5-1 with TRBJ1-2, with 7 bases aligning to TRBD1. V lost 0 bases, J lost 1 base, and 6 bases stayed unmatched. Germline CDR1 is SGHRS and CDR2 is YFSETQ. CDR3 length: 16 residues. The CDR3 here is CASSLGRDRVNYGYTF. The CDR3 coding sequence is TGCGCCAGCAGCTTGGGGCGGGACAGAGTTAACTATGGCTACACCTTC.

This clonotype was observed at least ten times. The chain couples TRBV29-1 to TRBJ2-1; TRBD2 aligns across 8 bases. Per the germline V gene, CDR1 is SQVTM and CDR2 is ANQGSEA. The CDR3 runs 15 residues. Losses at the gene ends were 7 bases for V and 7 bases for J; bases not matched to a gene: 15. The CDR3 DNA follows: TGCAGCGCCCTCACCCGGGAGGGCACGGTGAATGAGCAGTTCTTC. It is translated as CSALTREGTVNEQFF.

This clonotype was seen repeatedly, ten times or more. The CDR3 coding sequence is TGTGCCAGCAGCTTAAAGCCAGAGAGGACACCCCTCCACTTT. Amino acid sequence: CASSLKPERTPLHF. V gene TRBV7-2 combines with J gene TRBJ1-6, with D unresolved. The V end was cut by 2 bases, the J end by 11 bases, with 13 bases between. CDR3 size: 14 residues. CDR1 is SGHTA and CDR2 is FQGNSA in the germline V gene.

This clonotype has ten or more counts. This rearrangement joins TRBV6-1 to TRBJ2-7; D remains unclear. V was clipped by 10 bases and J by 0 bases, with 13 bases between them. The V gene's germline CDR1 is MNHNS and CDR2 SASEGT. The length of the CDR3 is 13 residues. For the CDR3, the DNA is TGTGCCACCCAGCCCTTGAGCTCCTACGAGCAGTACTTC. Its protein is CATQPLSSYEQYF.

In its sample, this clonotype was seen many times. The J gene is TRBJ1-2, the V gene TRBV24-1; D is uncertain. Germline V gene data show CDR1 as KGHDR and CDR2 as SFDVKD. Trimming stripped 1 base from V and 0 bases from J, with 5 bases between. The CDR3 extends over 14 amino acids. CDR3 region: CATSDFGANYGYTF. DNA for the CDR3: TGTGCCACCAGTGATTTTGGAGCTAACTATGGCTACACCTTC.

As DNA, the CDR3 is TGCAGCGTTGAACACATTGCTGCTAGGGTCTTGTACCAAGAGACCCAGTACTTC. This sequence encodes CSVEHIAARVLYQETQYF. The genes are TRBV29-1 and TRBJ2-5; D call uncertain. Germline V gene lookup returns CDR1 SQVTM and CDR2 ANQGSEA. This CDR3 has 18 amino acids. V gave up 2 bases and J gave up 0 bases, with 22 bases separating them.

Of note for this clonotype: A read error may explain this, as a much larger clone is one base away. J is TRBJ2-1 and V is TRBV12-3 or TRBV12-4, with 8 positions matching TRBD1. Trimming at V came to 5 bases and at J to 7 bases, leaving 10 bases not matched to a gene. This CDR3 has 15 amino acids. Here the CDR3 reads CASSPGQEAPNEQFF. The CDR3 bases are TGTGCCAGCAGTCCGGGACAGGAGGCGCCGAATGAGCAGTTCTTC.

The chain links TRBV7-8 to TRBJ1-1; no firm D call. The CDR3 runs to 16 residues. Trimming left V 2 bases short and J 2 bases short, with 15 bases between. Germline CDR1 is SGHVS and CDR2 is FQNEAQ. The CDR3 spells CASSLPRPGDNTEAFF. CDR3 sequence (DNA): TGTGCCAGCAGCTTACCACGCCCTGGGGATAACACTGAAGCTTTCTTT.

This clonotype was counted only a few times. A read error may explain this, as a much larger clone is one base away. The rearrangement links TRBV5-1 to TRBJ2-6; D assignment may be TRBD1 or TRBD2 (6 bases each). This CDR3 spans 18 amino acids. Germline CDR1 reads SGHRS; CDR2 reads YFSETQ. CDR3 in amino acids: CASSHRGTQSDGANVRTF. In DNA, the CDR3 is TGCGCCAGCAGCCACCGGGGGACACAGAGTGATGGGGCCAACGTCCGGACTTTC.

The chain carries TRBV6-1 and TRBJ1-1; no clear D gene. The CDR3 has 13 amino acids. CDR1 MNHNS and CDR2 SASEGT come from the germline V gene. V lost 4 bases, J lost 1 base, and 7 bases lay in between. CDR3 in DNA: TGTGCCAGCAGTGGGACGAGGAACACTGAAGCTTTCTTT. Amino acids: CASSGTRNTEAFF.

The V and J genes are TRBV25-1 and TRBJ2-2; the match to TRBD2 covers 9 bases. The germline V gene has CDR1 MGHDK and CDR2 SYGVNS. The CDR3 is 16 amino acids. V lost 10 bases to trimming and J lost 7 bases; unmatched junction nucleotides: 16. CDR3 in DNA: TGTGCCACCTCAAGATACGGCGGGGGGGTCGGCGGGGAGCTGTTTTTT. Its protein is CATSRYGGGVGGELFF.

In this sample, this clonotype turned up many times. DNA for the CDR3: TGTGCCAGCAGCCTGACAGGCGGGATGAACACTGAAGCTTTCTTT. Translating it yields CASSLTGGMNTEAFF. V is TRBV5-5 and J is TRBJ1-1, with D maybe TRBD1 (6 bases). The germline V gene encodes CDR1 SGHKS and CDR2 YYEKEE (reference sequence). V was clipped by 4 bases and J by 0 bases, with 13 bases between them. The CDR3 sequence is 15 residues long.

In the case of this clonotype: A clone one base away is much larger, so this may be a read error. The chain has TRBV2 and TRBJ2-7; 14 bases are shared with TRBD2. Germline CDR1 and CDR2: SNHLY and FYNNEI. This CDR3 region has 17 residues. J gave up 7 bases and V 9 bases, and 17 bases lay outside the gene matches. For the CDR3, the DNA is TGTGCCAGTCCCGGGACTAGCGGGAGAAGAACCGAGGGTGAGCAGTACTTC. It codes for CASPGTSGRRTEGEQYF.